The present TCR beta chain was sequenced within a study of radiation and T cells in renal cell carcinoma. Overall study: Nephrectomy followed 15 Gy stereotactic body radiation by 4 weeks.

Assay used: immunoSEQ multiplex PCR; TCRdb lists only in-frame clones, some missing. The data show more than 75,000 clones, 65% to 90% seen once. Germline CDR1 is SGHDN and CDR2 is FVKESK. This CDR3 has 17 amino acids. The V segment lost 0 bases and the J segment 8 bases; nucleotides outside the gene matches: 15. The sample's time point: blood 2 weeks post-SBRT. Sample treatment: 15 Gy SBRT to primary tumor, nephrectomy 4 weeks later. The patient's renal cell carcinoma had clear cell pathology. Sequenced material: blood, taken from a patient whose treatment included radiotherapy and nephrectomy. The origin of this receptor is a woman between 45 and 65 years old with renal cell carcinoma. The gene calls are TRBV14 and TRBJ1-2, with TRBD1 matching over 7 bases. The CDR3 bases are TGTGCCAGCAGCCAAGATCTTCTGTCCGGGACAGAACTGGGCTACACCTTC. Translation gives CASSQDLLSGTELGYTF.